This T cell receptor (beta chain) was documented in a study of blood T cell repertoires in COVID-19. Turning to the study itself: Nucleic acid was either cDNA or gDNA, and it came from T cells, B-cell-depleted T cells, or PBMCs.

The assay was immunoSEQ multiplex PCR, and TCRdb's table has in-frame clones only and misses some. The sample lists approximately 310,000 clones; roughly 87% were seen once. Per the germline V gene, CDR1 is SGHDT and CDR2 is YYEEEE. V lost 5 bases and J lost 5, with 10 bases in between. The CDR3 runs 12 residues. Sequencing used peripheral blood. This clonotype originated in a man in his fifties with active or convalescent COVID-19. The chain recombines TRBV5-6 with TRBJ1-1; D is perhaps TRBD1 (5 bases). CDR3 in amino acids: CASSLEGTEAFF. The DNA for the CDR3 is TGTGCCAGCAGTCTGGAGGGGACTGAAGCTTTCTTT.